This is a list of T cell receptor beta chains from one sample in a study of T cell responses to AZD1222 COVID-19 vaccine. TCRdb's copy holds only in-frame clones and misses some; the assay was immunoSEQ multiplex PCR. The sample lists around 150,000 clones, about 92% seen once, with 3% to 4% in the top ten. The source was peripheral blood, collected 28 days after the second AZD1222 dose. These receptors were taken from an adult who received the AZD1222 COVID-19 vaccine. CDR3s include the opening cysteine and the closing phenylalanine or tryptophan. D genes are given only for firm matches. Clone size appears in some rows only: once, few, many, or a class for an expanded clone.

abundance,v_gene,j_gene,d_gene,CDR3nt,CDR3aa
.,TRBV7-2,TRBJ1-2,TRBD1,TGTGCCAGCAGTTCCGACAGGGGGCCCTATGGCTACACCTTC,CASSSDRGPYGYTF
.,TRBV9,TRBJ1-2,TRBD1,TGTGCCAGCAGCGCGACGGACAGGGCCGTTGGCTACACCTTC,CASSATDRAVGYTF
.,TRBV6-6,TRBJ1-2,.,TGTGCCAGCAGTCATAGGGGGGGTTCTCCCTATGGCTACACCTTC,CASSHRGGSPYGYTF
.,TRBV27,TRBJ2-6,TRBD1,TGTGCCAGCAGTTTATCTCAGGGGGCGCCTGGGGCCAACGTCCTGACTTTC,CASSLSQGAPGANVLTF
.,TRBV6-5,TRBJ1-6,.,TGTGCCACTAAAGGTTTCGATTCACCCCTCCACTTT,CATKGFDSPLHF
.,TRBV11-2,TRBJ2-2,.,TGTGCCAGCGGGGCCTTCGGGGAGCTGTTTTTT,CASGAFGELFF
.,TRBV10-3,TRBJ2-3,.,TGTGCCATCAGTGATGGTACGCAGTATTTT,CAISDGTQYF
.,TRBV12-3/TRBV12-4,TRBJ2-2,.,TGTGCCAACACCCCCTACGGCTCCGGGGAGCTGTTTTTT,CANTPYGSGELFF
.,TRBV5-1,TRBJ2-3,TRBD2,TGCGCCAGCAGCTTGGGGGCTAGCGGGAGAATACCAGATACGCAGTATTTT,CASSLGASGRIPDTQYF
.,TRBV24-1,TRBJ2-1,TRBD2,TGTGCCACCAGTGATTTTGCGCTAGCGGGAGAATATGAGCAGTTCTTC,CATSDFALAGEYEQFF
.,TRBV5-5,TRBJ2-1,TRBD2,TGTGCCAGCAGCCATGGACTAGCGGGAGTACCCAACTCCTACAATGAGCAGTTCTTC,CASSHGLAGVPNSYNEQFF
.,TRBV19,TRBJ2-2,TRBD1,TGTGCCAGTAACCCTTGGGGACAGGGCTTCACCGGGGAGCTGTTTTTT,CASNPWGQGFTGELFF
.,TRBV4-3,TRBJ1-4,TRBD1,TGCGCCAGCGGCCCCGAGGGGGCCGGGGGAAAACTGTTTTTT,CASGPEGAGGKLFF
.,TRBV10-2,TRBJ2-7,.,TGCGCCAGCAGTGAGGAACTGAGCTCCTACGAGCAGTACTTC,CASSEELSSYEQYF
once,TRBV9,TRBJ1-3,.,TGTGCCAGCAGCGACAGCCTAGGTGGAAACACCATATATTTT,CASSDSLGGNTIYF
once,TRBV29-1,TRBJ1-1,.,TGCAGCGTTAGAGGCGGGAACACTGAAGCTTTCTTT,CSVRGGNTEAFF
few,TRBV21-1,TRBJ1-2,.,TGTGCCAGCAGCAAAATGGTACGCCGAGGGGGCCGTGGCTATGGCTACACCTTC,CASSKMVRRGGRGYGYTF
once,TRBV10-2,TRBJ2-5,.,TGCGCCAGCGGACCTTGGGAGACCCAGTACTTC,CASGPWETQYF
.,TRBV30,TRBJ2-1,TRBD2,TGTGCCTGGAGTGTAAGACTAGCGGGAGACAATGAGCAGTTCTTC,CAWSVRLAGDNEQFF
.,TRBV14,TRBJ2-1,TRBD2,TGTGCCAGCAGCCATGGCGGGAGCAGCTCCTACAATGAGCAGTTCTTC,CASSHGGSSSYNEQFF
.,TRBV4-3,TRBJ1-2,.,TGCGCCAGCAGCCAAGACAGCAGCTTTGGCTACACCTTC,CASSQDSSFGYTF
.,TRBV30,TRBJ2-1,.,TGTGCCTGGAGTGTAATGGGAGCCCGACAGTTCTTC,CAWSVMGARQFF
.,TRBV3-1/TRBV3-2,TRBJ1-2,.,TGTGCCAGCAGCCAAATCATTGGTAACTCTGGCTACACCTTC,CASSQIIGNSGYTF
.,TRBV9,TRBJ2-3,.,TGTGCCAGCAGCGCGACGGGCTATAGCACAGATACGCAGTATTTT,CASSATGYSTDTQYF
.,TRBV29-1,TRBJ2-3,.,TGCAGCGTTGAAGATCTTAGCGGCGGAGATACGCAGTATTTT,CSVEDLSGGDTQYF
.,TRBV15,TRBJ1-1,.,TGTGCCACCAGCGGCTACGCTGAAGCTTTCTTT,CATSGYAEAFF
once,TRBV4-1,TRBJ2-7,TRBD2,TGCGCCAGCAGCCAAAGTGCTGGCGGGAGGATCCACGAGCAGTACTTC,CASSQSAGGRIHEQYF
.,TRBV27,TRBJ2-7,.,TGTGCCAGCACCCTTGGCGGGGAGCAGTACTTC,CASTLGGEQYF
.,TRBV5-5,TRBJ1-6,.,TGTGCCAGCAGCCGTGGGGCAGGGAGCGATAATTCACCCCTCCACTTT,CASSRGAGSDNSPLHF
.,TRBV2,TRBJ2-1,.,TGTGCCAGTCTAACAGGACGGTCCTACAATGAGCAGTTCTTC,CASLTGRSYNEQFF
.,TRBV27,TRBJ2-7,.,TGTGCCAGCAGTCGCACAGGGTATACCTACGAGCAGTACTTC,CASSRTGYTYEQYF
.,TRBV7-3,TRBJ1-1,.,TGTGCCAGCAGCCCCGCCGGGGGTGAAGCTTTCTTT,CASSPAGGEAFF
.,TRBV9,TRBJ1-2,.,TGTGCCAGCAGCGTAGATCGGGGAGAGTTCTATGGCTACACCTTC,CASSVDRGEFYGYTF
once,TRBV27,TRBJ2-3,TRBD1,TGTGCCAGCAGTTCCTGGACAGGGACCACAGATACGCAGTATTTT,CASSSWTGTTDTQYF
.,TRBV9,TRBJ2-2,.,TGTGCCAGCAGCGTAGTGAATCGGCCTATTGGCGGGGAGCTGTTTTTT,CASSVVNRPIGGELFF
.,TRBV11-1,TRBJ2-2,.,TGTGCCAGCAGCTTAGCGGGGAACACCGGGGAGCTGTTTTTT,CASSLAGNTGELFF
.,TRBV9,TRBJ1-5,.,TGTGCCAGCAGCGTAACGGGAGAGAATCAGCCCCAGCATTTT,CASSVTGENQPQHF
.,TRBV14,TRBJ2-2,.,TGTGCCAGCAGCCAACTTCTCTTAAACACCGGGGAGCTGTTTTTT,CASSQLLLNTGELFF
.,TRBV6-2/TRBV6-3,TRBJ1-3,.,TGTGCCAGCAGTTACGTTTCTGGAAACACCATATATTTT,CASSYVSGNTIYF
.,TRBV19,TRBJ2-1,.,TGTGCCAGTAGTATAGGGGTGGGTGCCGCGGGGGAGCAGTTCTTC,CASSIGVGAAGEQFF
.,TRBV29-1,TRBJ1-1,.,TGCAGCGTTGGCGGCAGGGCTCCAGAAGCTTTCTTT,CSVGGRAPEAFF
.,TRBV7-8,TRBJ1-1,.,TGTGCCAGCAGCTTAAACGCCGAGAACGTCGACACTGAAGCTTTCTTT,CASSLNAENVDTEAFF
.,TRBV11-3,TRBJ2-1,TRBD2,TGTGCCAGCAGCCCTAGCGGGAGCTACAATGAGCAGTTCTTC,CASSPSGSYNEQFF
.,TRBV4-1,TRBJ2-7,TRBD1,TGCGCCAGCACCCCAAGTAGGGGGCCTACTTACGAGCAGTACTTC,CASTPSRGPTYEQYF
.,TRBV5-1,TRBJ1-1,.,TGCGCCAGCACGGTGGGACACATGACTTTGAACACTGAAGCTTTCTTT,CASTVGHMTLNTEAFF
.,TRBV15,TRBJ1-4,TRBD1,TGTGCCACCAGCAGAGATCTACAGGGGTGGACTAATGAAAAACTGTTTTTT,CATSRDLQGWTNEKLFF
.,TRBV7-2,TRBJ1-5,.,TGTGCCAGCAGCCAAAGAGAGACAAATCAGCCCCAGCATTTT,CASSQRETNQPQHF
.,TRBV5-6,TRBJ2-1,TRBD2,TGTGCCAGCAGCTTGGAGGTTCGACTAGCGGGAGAGGAGTACAATGAGCAGTTCTTC,CASSLEVRLAGEEYNEQFF
.,TRBV14,TRBJ2-1,.,TGTGCCAGCAGCCCCAGCAATAGGTCCCTTTACAATGAGCAGTTCTTC,CASSPSNRSLYNEQFF
.,TRBV11-2,TRBJ1-2,TRBD1,TGTGCCAGCAGCTCAAACAGGGGGCAAAACTATGGCTACACCTTC,CASSSNRGQNYGYTF
.,TRBV25-1,TRBJ1-4,.,TGTGCCAGCAGTGAATCCGGCCGGATGGCGGGGGGCGAAAAACTGTTTTTT,CASSESGRMAGGEKLFF
.,TRBV5-1,TRBJ1-2,TRBD1,TGCGCCAGCAGGCGGGACAGTGAAGGCTACACCTTC,CASRRDSEGYTF
few,TRBV7-6,TRBJ2-3,.,TGTGCCAGCAGCTTAGTCCCCGAAGATAGCACAGATACGCAGTATTTT,CASSLVPEDSTDTQYF
.,TRBV19,TRBJ1-5,.,TGTGCCAGTAGTCCGGACTCCTCGCCCCAGCATTTT,CASSPDSSPQHF
.,TRBV18,TRBJ2-7,.,TGTGCCAGCTCTCAGACGATGGGGTCGACAAGTGACCACGAGCAGTACTTC,CASSQTMGSTSDHEQYF
once,TRBV12-3/TRBV12-4,TRBJ2-1,TRBD1,TGTGCCAGCACCCGGACAGGGAACAATGAGCAGTTCTTC,CASTRTGNNEQFF
.,TRBV7-9,TRBJ2-7,.,TGTGCCAGCAGCTCGTTAGTCGGTGCCTACGAGCAGTACTTC,CASSSLVGAYEQYF